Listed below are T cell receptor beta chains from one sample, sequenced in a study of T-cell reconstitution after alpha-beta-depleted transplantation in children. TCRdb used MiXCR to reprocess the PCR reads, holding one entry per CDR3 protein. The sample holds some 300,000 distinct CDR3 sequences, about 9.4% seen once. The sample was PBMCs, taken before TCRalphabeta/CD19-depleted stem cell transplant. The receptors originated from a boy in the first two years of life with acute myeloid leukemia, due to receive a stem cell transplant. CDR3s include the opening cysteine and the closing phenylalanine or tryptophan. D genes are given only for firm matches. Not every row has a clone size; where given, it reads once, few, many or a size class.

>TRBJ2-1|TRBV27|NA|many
TGTGCCAGCAGCGCAGGGGTCAGCTCCTACAATGAGCAGTTCTTC
CASSAGVSSYNEQFF
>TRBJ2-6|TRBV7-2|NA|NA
TGTGCCAGCAGCTCAAGGGCAGGTGGGGCCAACGTCCTGACTTTC
CASSSRAGGANVLTF
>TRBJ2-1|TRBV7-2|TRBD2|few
TGTGCCAGCAGGGCCTCCGGGACTAGAACCTACAATGAGCAGTTCTTC
CASRASGTRTYNEQFF
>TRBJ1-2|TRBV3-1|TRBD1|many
TGTGCCAGCAGTCCCGGACAGGGGTCTGGCTACACCTTC
CASSPGQGSGYTF
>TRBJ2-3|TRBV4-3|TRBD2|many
TGCGCCAGCAGCCAACATTCTCTAGCGGCATCGACAGATACGCAGTATTTT
CASSQHSLAASTDTQYF
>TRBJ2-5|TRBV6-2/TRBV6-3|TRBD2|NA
TGTGCCAGCAGACACCGACTAGCCAAACAAGAGACCCAGTACTTC
CASRHRLAKQETQYF
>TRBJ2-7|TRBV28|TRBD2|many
TGTGCCAGCAGTTACCCCCAGGGAGGGCGCTACGAGCAGTACTTC
CASSYPQGGRYEQYF
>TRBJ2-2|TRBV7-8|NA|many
TGTGCCAGCAGCTTAGGGTTCGGCACCGGGGAGCTGTTTTTT
CASSLGFGTGELFF
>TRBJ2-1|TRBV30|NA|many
TGTGCCTGGAGTGTACGGAGGGATGGTGAGCAGTTCTTC
CAWSVRRDGEQFF
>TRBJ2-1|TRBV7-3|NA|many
TGTGCCAGCAGCTTAACGGGACTCTCCTACAATGAGCAGTTCTTC
CASSLTGLSYNEQFF